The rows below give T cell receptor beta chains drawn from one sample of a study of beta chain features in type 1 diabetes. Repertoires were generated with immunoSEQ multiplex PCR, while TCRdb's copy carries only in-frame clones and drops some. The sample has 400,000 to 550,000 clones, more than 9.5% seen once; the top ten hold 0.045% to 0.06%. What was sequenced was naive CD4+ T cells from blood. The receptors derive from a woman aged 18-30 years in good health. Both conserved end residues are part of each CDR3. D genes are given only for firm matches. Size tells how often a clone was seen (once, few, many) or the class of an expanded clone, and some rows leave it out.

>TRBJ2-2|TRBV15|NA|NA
TGTGCCACCAGCAAGACCGGGGAGCTGTTTTTT
CATSKTGELFF
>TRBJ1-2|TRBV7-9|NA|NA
TGTGCCAGCAGATCAGGGGAGGTGGCGCACTATGGCTACACCTTC
CASRSGEVAHYGYTF
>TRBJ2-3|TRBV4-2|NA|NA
TGTGCCAGCAGCCAAGATGAAGGGGGGGCCAGCACAGATACGCAGTATTTT
CASSQDEGGASTDTQYF
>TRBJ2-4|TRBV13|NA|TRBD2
TGTGCCAGCAGCTCCTCGCGACTAGCGGGGAACATTCAGTACTTC
CASSSSRLAGNIQYF
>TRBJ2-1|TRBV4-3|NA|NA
TGCGCCAGCAGCCAAGAATATAGAAGCAATGAGCAGTTCTTC
CASSQEYRSNEQFF
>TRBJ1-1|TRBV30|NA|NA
TGTGCCTGGAGTGCACGGTGGAACACTGAAGCTTTCTTT
CAWSARWNTEAFF
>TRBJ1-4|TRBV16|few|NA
TGTGCCAGCAGCCAAGGTGCTAATGAAAAACTGTTTTTT
CASSQGANEKLFF
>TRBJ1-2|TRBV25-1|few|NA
TGTGCCAGCAGTGATGACAGTACCGGAGGCTACACCTTC
CASSDDSTGGYTF
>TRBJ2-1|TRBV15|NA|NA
TGTGCCACCAGCAACCCCTCCAGGGCCGGGGGCGCAGGGAGGGATGAGCAGTTCTTC
CATSNPSRAGGAGRDEQFF
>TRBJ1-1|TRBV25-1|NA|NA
TGTGCCAGCAGGCGATACACTGAAGCTTTCTTT
CASRRYTEAFF
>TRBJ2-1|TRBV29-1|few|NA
TGCAGCGTCACGAGGTCCTACAATGAGCAGTTCTTC
CSVTRSYNEQFF
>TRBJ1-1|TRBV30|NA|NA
TGTGCCTGGAGTGTACGGGGAGACACTGAAGCTTTCTTT
CAWSVRGDTEAFF
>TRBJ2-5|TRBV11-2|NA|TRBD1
TGTGCCAGCAGCTTGGTGGTCAGGGGGCGCAAGGAGACCCAGTACTTC
CASSLVVRGRKETQYF
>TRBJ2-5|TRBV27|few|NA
TGTGCCAGCAGTCCCTCCCGCATAGCAGGGACCCAGTACTTC
CASSPSRIAGTQYF
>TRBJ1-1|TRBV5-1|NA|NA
TGCGCCAGCAGCCCCTTCGGACAACCCACTGAAGCTTTCTTT
CASSPFGQPTEAFF
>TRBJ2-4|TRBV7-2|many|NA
TGTGCCAGCAGCAGGGAGCCTCAAAACATTCAGTACTTC
CASSREPQNIQYF
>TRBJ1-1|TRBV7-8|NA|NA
TGTGCCAGCAGCTTAGCCCTGGGGATGGGCACTGAAGCTTTCTTT
CASSLALGMGTEAFF
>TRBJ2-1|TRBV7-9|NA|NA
TGTGCCAGCAGGGGAAGGGACAATGAGCAGTTCTTC
CASRGRDNEQFF
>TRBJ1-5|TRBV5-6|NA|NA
TGTGCCAGCAGCTTGGCCTCAGGGCACAATCAGCCCCAGCATTTT
CASSLASGHNQPQHF
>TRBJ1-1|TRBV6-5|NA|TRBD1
TGTGCCAGCCTTGAAAGGGGGCGAACTGAAGCTTTCTTT
CASLERGRTEAFF
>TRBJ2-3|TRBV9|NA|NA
TGTGCCAGCAGCGTGGGGAAGGACCCAAGCGTGACAGATACGCAGTATTTT
CASSVGKDPSVTDTQYF
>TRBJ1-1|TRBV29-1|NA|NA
TGCAGCGTTGGTGGAGGACAGCCGAACACTGAAGCTTTCTTT
CSVGGGQPNTEAFF
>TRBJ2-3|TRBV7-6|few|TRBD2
TGTGCCAGCAGCCTTCAGACTAGCGGGAGGGCCACAGATACGCAGTATTTT
CASSLQTSGRATDTQYF